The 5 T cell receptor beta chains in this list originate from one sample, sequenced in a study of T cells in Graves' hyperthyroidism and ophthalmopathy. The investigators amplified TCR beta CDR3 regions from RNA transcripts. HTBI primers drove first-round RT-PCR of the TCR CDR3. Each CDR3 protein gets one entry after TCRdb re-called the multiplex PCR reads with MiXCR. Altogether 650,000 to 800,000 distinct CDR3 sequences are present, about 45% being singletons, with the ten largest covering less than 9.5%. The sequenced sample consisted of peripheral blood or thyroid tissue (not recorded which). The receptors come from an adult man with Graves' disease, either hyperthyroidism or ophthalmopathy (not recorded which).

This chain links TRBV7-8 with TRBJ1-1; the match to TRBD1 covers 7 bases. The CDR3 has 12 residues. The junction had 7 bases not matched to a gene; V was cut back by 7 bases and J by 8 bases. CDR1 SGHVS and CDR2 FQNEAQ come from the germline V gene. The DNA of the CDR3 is TGTGCCAGCAACCAAGTGACAGGGGAAGCTTTCTTT. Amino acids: CASNQVTGEAFF.

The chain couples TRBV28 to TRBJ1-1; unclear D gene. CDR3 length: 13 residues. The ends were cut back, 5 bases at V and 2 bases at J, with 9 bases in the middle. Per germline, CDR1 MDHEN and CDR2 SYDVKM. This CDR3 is CASSAEYNTEAFF. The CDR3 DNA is TGTGCCAGCAGTGCCGAATATAACACTGAAGCTTTCTTT. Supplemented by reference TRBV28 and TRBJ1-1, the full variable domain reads DVKVTQSSRYLVKRTGEKVFLECVQDMDHENMFWYRQDPGLGLRLIYFSYDVKMKEKGDIPEGYSVSREKKERFSLILESASTNQTSMYLCASSAEYNTEAFFGQGTRLTVV.

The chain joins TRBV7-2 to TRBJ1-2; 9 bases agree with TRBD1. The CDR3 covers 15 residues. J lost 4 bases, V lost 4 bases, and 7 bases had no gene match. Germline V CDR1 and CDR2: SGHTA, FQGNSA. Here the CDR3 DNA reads TGTGCCAGCAGCTCTACAGACAGGGGGTTCTATGGCTACACCTTC. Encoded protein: CASSSTDRGFYGYTF.

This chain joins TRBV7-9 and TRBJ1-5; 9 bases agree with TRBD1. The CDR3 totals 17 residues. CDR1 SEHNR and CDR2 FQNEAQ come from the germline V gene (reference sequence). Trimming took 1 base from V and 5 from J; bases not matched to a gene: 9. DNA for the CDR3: TGTGCCAGCAGCTTAGAAATGGGACAGGGAGATTATCAGCCCCAGCATTTT. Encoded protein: CASSLEMGQGDYQPQHF. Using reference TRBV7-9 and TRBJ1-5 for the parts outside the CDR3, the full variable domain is DTGVSQNPRHKITKRGQNVTFRCDPISEHNRLYWYRQTLGQGPEFLTYFQNEAQLEKSRLLSDRFSAERPKGSFSTLEIQRTEQGDSAMYLCASSLEMGQGDYQPQHFGDGTRLSIL.

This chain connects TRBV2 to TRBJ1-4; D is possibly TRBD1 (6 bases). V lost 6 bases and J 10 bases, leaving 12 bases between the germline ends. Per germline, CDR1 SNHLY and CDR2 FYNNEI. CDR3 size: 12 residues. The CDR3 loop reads CASRSGAGKLFF. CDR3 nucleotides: TGTGCCAGCAGGTCGGGGGCCGGAAAACTGTTTTTT.